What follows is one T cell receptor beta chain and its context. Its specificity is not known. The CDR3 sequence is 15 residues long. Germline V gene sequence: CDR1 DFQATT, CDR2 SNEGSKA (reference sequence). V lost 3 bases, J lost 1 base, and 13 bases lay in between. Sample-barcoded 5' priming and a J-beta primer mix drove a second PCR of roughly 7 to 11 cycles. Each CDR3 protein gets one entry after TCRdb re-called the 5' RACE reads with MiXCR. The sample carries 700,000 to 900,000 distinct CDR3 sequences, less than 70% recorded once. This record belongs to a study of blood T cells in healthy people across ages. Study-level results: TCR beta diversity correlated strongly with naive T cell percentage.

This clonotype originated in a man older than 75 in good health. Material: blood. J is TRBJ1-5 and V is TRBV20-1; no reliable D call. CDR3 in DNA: TGCAGTGCTAGCGAACATCCGCGGAGCAATCAGCCCCAGCATTTT. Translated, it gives CSASEHPRSNQPQHF.